These 24 T cell receptor beta chains share one sample of origin, sequenced in a study of CD8+ T cells in alopecia areata. Following extraction, RNA underwent reverse transcription to cDNA, which served as the sequencing template. TCRdb's table, derived via immunoSEQ multiplex PCR, lists solely in-frame clones and lacks some. The sample contains 110,000 to 150,000 clones, around 50% of which appear only once. Sequences were derived from CD4+ T cells sorted from blood, sampled at week 0. The receptors were gathered from a human donor with alopecia areata.

The gene calls are TRBV28 and TRBJ2-3, with 10 bases aligning to TRBD1. In germline, CDR1 is MDHEN, CDR2 SYDVKM. The CDR3 sequence is 16 residues long. The trim removed 5 bases at V and 1 base at J, leaving 6 bases unmatched. The CDR3 protein is CASSPPGTGGTDTQYF. In DNA, the CDR3 is TGTGCCAGCAGTCCCCCCGGGACAGGGGGCACAGATACGCAGTATTTT. Together with reference TRBV28 and TRBJ2-3, the CDR3 gives the full variable domain: DVKVTQSSRYLVKRTGEKVFLECVQDMDHENMFWYRQDPGLGLRLIYFSYDVKMKEKGDIPEGYSVSREKKERFSLILESASTNQTSMYLCASSPPGTGGTDTQYFGPGTRLTVL.

This clone has only a few counts. The chain carries TRBV29-1 and TRBJ1-2; D remains ambiguous. CDR1 SQVTM and CDR2 ANQGSEA come from the germline V gene. Trimming left V 3 bases short and J 4 bases short, with 12 bases between. The CDR3 is 13 amino acids. As DNA, the CDR3 is TGCAGCGTTGACGGTGGCGCGGGCTATGGCTACACCTTC. This codes for CSVDGGAGYGYTF.

The chain is built from TRBV15 and TRBJ1-2, with D perhaps TRBD1 (5 bases). Trimming pared 3 bases from V and 4 bases from J, leaving 15 bases between. The CDR3 runs to 15 residues. Germline V gene sequence: CDR1 LNHNV, CDR2 YYDKDF (reference sequence). The CDR3 nucleotides are TGTGCCACCAGCAGTCGGACATTTCATTTCTATGGCTACACCTTC. Translated: CATSSRTFHFYGYTF.

This clone has more than one count but fewer than ten. This sequence joins TRBV29-1 and TRBJ1-2; D perhaps matches TRBD1 (5 bases). CDR1 and CDR2 (germline): SQVTM, ANQGSEA. V was cut by 6 bases and J by 6 bases, with 17 bases left in between. This CDR3 spans 13 amino acids. In nucleotides, the CDR3 is TGCAGCGTGCCATTCGGGGGAGGCCATGGCTACACCTTC. It yields the protein CSVPFGGGHGYTF.

The gene calls are TRBV11-3 and TRBJ2-5, with TRBD1 matching over 10 bases. J gave up 1 base and V 0 bases, and 14 bases lay outside the gene matches. Germline assignment: CDR1 SGHNT and CDR2 YENEEA. This CDR3 is built from 20 residues. The CDR3 reads CASSLDFAGQGLRFQETQYF. The CDR3 region has the DNA TGTGCCAGCAGCTTAGATTTCGCGGGACAGGGGCTTCGGTTCCAAGAGACCCAGTACTTC.

The V call is TRBV18, the J call TRBJ2-1, with no clear D. V gave up 3 bases and J gave up 2 bases, with 11 bases separating them. The CDR3 consists of 15 residues. From germline, CDR1 is KGHSH and CDR2 LQKENI. CDR3 residues: CASSPGSPPYNEQFF. Here the CDR3 DNA reads TGTGCCAGCTCACCTGGGTCTCCCCCCTACAATGAGCAGTTCTTC.

The chain links TRBV7-2 to TRBJ2-5; D remains ambiguous. The CDR3 runs to 15 residues. Germline loops: CDR1 SGHTA, CDR2 FQGNSA. V was cut by 4 bases and J by 3 bases, with 15 bases left in between. As DNA, the CDR3 is TGTGCCAGCAGCTCCCTGTTCGCGAGTGAAGAGACCCAGTACTTC. It encodes CASSSLFASEETQYF.

V gene TRBV7-8 combines with J gene TRBJ2-3; 12 bases agree with TRBD2. Germline loops: CDR1 SGHVS, CDR2 FQNEAQ. Germline trimming cut 3 bases from V and 5 bases from J; bases unmatched to any gene: 3. This CDR3 has 15 residues. CDR3 region: CASSFLAGGRDTQYF. CDR3 in DNA: TGTGCCAGCAGCTTCCTAGCGGGGGGGCGAGATACGCAGTATTTT.

The chain combines TRBV5-1 with TRBJ1-1, with D perhaps matching TRBD1 (6 bases). Germline V gene sequence: CDR1 SGHRS, CDR2 YFSETQ. The V end was cut by 4 bases, the J end by 1 base, with 11 bases between. This CDR3 has 14 residues. The CDR3 spells CASSMGGRNTEAFF. The CDR3 bases are TGCGCCAGCAGCATGGGGGGCAGGAACACTGAAGCTTTCTTT.

This sequence joins TRBV7-2 and TRBJ1-2; TRBD1 matches at 8 bases. V dropped 5 bases and J dropped 6; count of bases not matched to a gene: 5. This CDR3 spans 13 amino acids. CDR1 SGHTA and CDR2 FQGNSA come from the germline V gene. CDR3 in amino acids: CASSQGQGDGYTF. DNA for the CDR3: TGTGCCAGCAGCCAAGGACAGGGAGATGGCTACACCTTC.

The chain is built from TRBV30 and TRBJ1-6; no definite D call. Trimming took 1 base from V and 7 from J, leaving 5 bases between them. Germline lookup yields CDR1 GTSNPN and CDR2 SVGIG (reference sequence). This CDR3 spans 12 amino acids. CDR3 sequence reads: CAWSGQNSPLHF. The CDR3 nucleotides read TGTGCCTGGAGTGGACAAAATTCACCCCTCCACTTT.

The rearrangement uses TRBV15 and TRBJ2-7; weak D call: TRBD2 (5 bases). This CDR3 comprises 12 residues. Per germline, CDR1 LNHNV and CDR2 YYDKDF (reference sequence). Trimming cost V 1 base and J 7 bases, with 8 bases left between them. This CDR3 is CATSRGEGEQYF. The DNA for the CDR3 is TGTGCCACCAGCAGAGGCGAGGGTGAGCAGTACTTC.

The sample holds one count of this clone. The CDR3 reads CASSRTQGGTDTQYF. The CDR3, as DNA: TGCGCCAGCAGCAGGACGCAGGGAGGTACAGATACGCAGTATTTT. J is TRBJ2-3 and V is TRBV5-1; maybe TRBD2 (6 bases). V dropped 4 bases and J dropped 3 bases, with 15 bases sitting between them. Germline loops: CDR1 SGHRS, CDR2 YFSETQ. The CDR3 is 15 residues long.

For this clone: Other DNA sequences in the same sample also yield this CDR3. The V call is TRBV9, the J call TRBJ1-5; no definite D call. Trimming stripped 4 bases from V and 1 base from J, with 6 bases between. The CDR3 sequence is 13 residues long. Germline V lookup: CDR1 SGDLS, CDR2 YYNGEE. The CDR3 sequence: CASSRDSNQPQHF. CDR3 in DNA: TGTGCCAGCAGCCGAGACAGCAATCAGCCCCAGCATTTT.

The J gene is TRBJ1-6, the V gene TRBV6-5; D not resolved. Per the germline V gene, CDR1 is MNHEY and CDR2 is SVGAGI. Trimming took 5 bases from V and 0 from J, leaving 8 bases between them. There are 15 residues in the CDR3. CDR3 amino acids: CASSGWSSYNSPLHF. CDR3 nucleotides: TGTGCCAGCAGTGGGTGGAGCTCCTATAATTCACCCCTCCACTTT.

This clone has only one observation. J is TRBJ2-5 and V is TRBV7-2; 7 nucleotides match TRBD2. The CDR3 extends over 15 amino acids. CDR1 SGHTA and CDR2 FQGNSA come from the germline V gene. The junction had 7 bases not matched to a gene; V was cut back by 5 bases and J by 1 base. The CDR3 here is CASSLQAGVQETQYF. In nucleotides, the CDR3 is TGTGCCAGCAGCCTCCAGGCGGGAGTCCAAGAGACCCAGTACTTC.

The chain combines TRBV9 with TRBJ1-2; D is uncertain. Trimming took 3 bases from V and 4 from J, leaving 13 bases between them. Germline-derived CDR1 and CDR2 are SGDLS and YYNGEE. The CDR3 sequence is 14 residues long. This chain's CDR3 is CASSEEGAAYGYTF. The CDR3, as DNA: TGTGCCAGCAGCGAAGAGGGCGCGGCCTATGGCTACACCTTC. Full variable domain (rest looked up from reference TRBV9 and TRBJ1-2): DSGVTQTPKHLITATGQRVTLRCSPRSGDLSVYWYQQSLDQGLQFLIQYYNGEERAKGNILERFSAQQFPDLHSELNLSSLELGDSALYFCASSEEGAAYGYTFGSGTRLTVV.

V gene TRBV29-1 combines with J gene TRBJ2-2; D tentatively reads TRBD1 or TRBD2 (5 bases each). Deletions cut 6 bases from V and 4 bases from J, with 12 bases between. CDR1 is SQVTM and CDR2 is ANQGSEA in the germline V gene. This CDR3 contains 13 residues. The CDR3 DNA is TGCAGCGTATCGAGGGGAGTCACCGGGGAGCTGTTTTTT. Protein product: CSVSRGVTGELFF.

This clone was seen a handful of times. The J gene is TRBJ2-7, the V gene TRBV29-1, with D unclear. The CDR3 covers 13 residues. Trimming took 8 bases from V and 4 from J, leaving 18 bases between them. CDR1 SQVTM and CDR2 ANQGSEA come from the germline V gene. The CDR3 DNA follows: TGCAGCTACTCCGTCGGCTTCGCTTACGAGCAGTACTTC. Translated: CSYSVGFAYEQYF.

The chain links TRBV29-1 to TRBJ2-1, with a weak D call TRBD1 (6 bases). Trimming took 6 bases from V and 7 from J, leaving 19 bases between them. Germline assignment: CDR1 SQVTM and CDR2 ANQGSEA. This CDR3 is 14 amino acids long. For the CDR3, the DNA is TGCAGCGTGACAACAGGGTCCCTTGGGAATGAGCAGTTCTTC. Its protein product is CSVTTGSLGNEQFF.

The chain employs TRBV10-3 and TRBJ1-6, with unresolved D. Trimming cost V 7 bases and J 5 bases, with 12 bases left between them. Per germline, CDR1 ENHRY and CDR2 SYGVKD. This CDR3 is built from 14 residues. The DNA for the CDR3 is TGTGCCATCACAATAGACCGAGATAATTCACCCCTCCACTTT. It translates to CAITIDRDNSPLHF.

This clone was detected only a few times. The V and J genes are TRBV29-1 and TRBJ2-3; weak D call: TRBD2 (6 bases). Per germline, CDR1 SQVTM and CDR2 ANQGSEA. The CDR3 length is 15 residues. The V end lost 2 bases, the J end lost 6 bases, and 18 bases lay between the germline ends. CDR3 loop: CSVESPGVPPDTQYF. In nucleotides, the CDR3 is TGCAGCGTTGAATCTCCGGGGGTTCCACCGGATACGCAGTATTTT.

V is TRBV18 and J is TRBJ1-5; a possible D gene is TRBD1 (5 bases). Germline V CDR1 and CDR2: KGHSH, LQKENI. The CDR3 is 15 residues long. The V gene lost 5 bases and the J gene lost 6 bases, with 17 bases spanning the gap. The CDR3 loop is CASSSRGGKGQPQHF. The CDR3 DNA is TGTGCCAGCTCATCTCGTGGGGGGAAGGGTCAGCCCCAGCATTTT.

The CDR3 DNA reads as TGTGCCATCAGCCCAGACAACCAAGAGACCCAGTACTTC. This gives the protein CAISPDNQETQYF. The chain uses TRBV10-3 and TRBJ2-5; no clear D. Germline CDR1 is ENHRY and CDR2 is SYGVKD. The ends were cut back, 6 bases at V and 0 bases at J, with 8 bases in the middle. CDR3 size: 13 residues.